This TCR beta chain was captured in a study of T cell clonality in common variable immunodeficiency. This clone was seen at least ten times. Its target is not known. The missing CDR3 end, 3 residues past where the read stops, is filled in from the germline J gene. V gave up 3 bases and J gave up 4 bases; unmatched junction bases: 4. Germline V gene lookup returns CDR1 SGHRS and CDR2 YFSETQ. This CDR3 region has 14 residues. Each donor provided about 5 to 8 ml of heparinized whole blood. Findings and limits, study-wide: TCRbeta clonality was increased in CVID versus healthy controls. Patient heterogeneity in the CVID cohort limited correlations between repertoire features and clinical complications.

The method was immunoSEQ multiplex PCR; TCRdb's version includes in-frame clones alone and lacks a portion of them. This sample includes about 64,000 clones with no singletons; its ten biggest clones take up about 1.7%. The chain combines TRBV5-1 with TRBJ2-3; 8 positions agree with TRBD1. This TCR was recovered from a person between 18 and 70 years old in good health. Material for sequencing was peripheral blood mononuclear cells. The DNA read from the CDR3 is TGCGCCAGCAGCTCCAGGGGGCGGTCAGATACG. Its translation: CASSSRGRSDT. The full CDR3 protein is CASSSRGRSDTQYF.